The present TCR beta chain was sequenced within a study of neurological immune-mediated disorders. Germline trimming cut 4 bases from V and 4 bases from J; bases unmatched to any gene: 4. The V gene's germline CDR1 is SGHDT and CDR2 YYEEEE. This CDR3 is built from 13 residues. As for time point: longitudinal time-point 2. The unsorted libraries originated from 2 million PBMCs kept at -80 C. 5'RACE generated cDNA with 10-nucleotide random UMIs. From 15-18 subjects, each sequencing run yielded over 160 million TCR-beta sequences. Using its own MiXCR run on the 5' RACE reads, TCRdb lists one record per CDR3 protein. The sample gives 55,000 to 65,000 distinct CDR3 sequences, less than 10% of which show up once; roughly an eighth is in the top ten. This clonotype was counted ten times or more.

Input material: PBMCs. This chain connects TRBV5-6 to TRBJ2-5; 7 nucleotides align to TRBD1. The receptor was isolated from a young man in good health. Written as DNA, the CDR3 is TGTGCCAGCAGCATACAGGGGCGAGAGACCCAGTACTTC. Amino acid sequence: CASSIQGRETQYF.